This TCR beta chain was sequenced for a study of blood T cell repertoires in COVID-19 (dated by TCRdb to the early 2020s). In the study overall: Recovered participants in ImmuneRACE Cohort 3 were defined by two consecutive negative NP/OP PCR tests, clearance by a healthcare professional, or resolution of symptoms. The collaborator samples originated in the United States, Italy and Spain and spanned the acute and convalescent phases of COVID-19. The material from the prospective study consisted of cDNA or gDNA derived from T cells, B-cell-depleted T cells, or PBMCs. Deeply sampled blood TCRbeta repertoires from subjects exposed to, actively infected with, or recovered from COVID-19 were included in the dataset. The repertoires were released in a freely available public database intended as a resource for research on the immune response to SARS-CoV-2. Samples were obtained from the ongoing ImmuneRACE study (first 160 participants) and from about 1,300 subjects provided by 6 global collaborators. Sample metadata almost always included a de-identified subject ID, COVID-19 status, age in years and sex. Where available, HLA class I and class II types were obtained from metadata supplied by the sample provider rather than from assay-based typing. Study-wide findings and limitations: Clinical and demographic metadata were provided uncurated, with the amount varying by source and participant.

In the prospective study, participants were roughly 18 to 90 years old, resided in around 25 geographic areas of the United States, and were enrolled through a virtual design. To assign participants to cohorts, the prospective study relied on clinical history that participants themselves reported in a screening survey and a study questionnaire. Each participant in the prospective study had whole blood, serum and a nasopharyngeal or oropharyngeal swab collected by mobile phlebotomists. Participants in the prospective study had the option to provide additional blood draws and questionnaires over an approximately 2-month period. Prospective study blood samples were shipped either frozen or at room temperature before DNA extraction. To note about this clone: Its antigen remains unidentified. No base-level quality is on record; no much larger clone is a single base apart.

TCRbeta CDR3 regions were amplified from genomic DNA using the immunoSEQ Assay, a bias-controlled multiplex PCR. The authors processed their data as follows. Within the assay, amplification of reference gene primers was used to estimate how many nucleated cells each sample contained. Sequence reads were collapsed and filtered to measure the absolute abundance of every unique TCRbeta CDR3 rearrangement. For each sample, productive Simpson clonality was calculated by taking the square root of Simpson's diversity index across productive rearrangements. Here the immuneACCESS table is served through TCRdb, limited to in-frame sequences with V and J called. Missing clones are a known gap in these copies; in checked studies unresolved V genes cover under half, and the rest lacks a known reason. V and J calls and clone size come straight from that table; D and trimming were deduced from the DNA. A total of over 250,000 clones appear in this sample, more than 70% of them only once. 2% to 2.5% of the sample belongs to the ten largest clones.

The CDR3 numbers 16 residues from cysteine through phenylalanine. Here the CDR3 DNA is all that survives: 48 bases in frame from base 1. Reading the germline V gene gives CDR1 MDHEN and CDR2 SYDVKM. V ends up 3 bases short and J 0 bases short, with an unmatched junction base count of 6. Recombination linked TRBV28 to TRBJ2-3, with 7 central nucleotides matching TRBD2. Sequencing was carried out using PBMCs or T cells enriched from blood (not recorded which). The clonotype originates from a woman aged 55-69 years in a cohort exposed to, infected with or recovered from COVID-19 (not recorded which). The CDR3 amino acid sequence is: CASSLQLAPSTDTQYF. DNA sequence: TGTGCCAGCAGTTTGCAACTAGCGCCCAGCACAGATACGCAGTATTTT.